Detailed here is one TCR beta chain. Original analysis: Cell counts per sample came from amplifying reference gene primers. Assay: immunoSEQ multiplex PCR; the TCRdb copy retains only in-frame clones and omits some. The V and J calls and clone size come from that table; D and trimming were worked out from the DNA. The profile covers around 150,000 clones, with 81% appearing a single time and about 11% taken by the ten largest. The CDR3 contains 15 residues. V shed 3 bases and J shed 5 bases, with 14 bases lying between them. Germline CDR1 LGHDT, CDR2 YNNKEL (reference sequence). The data belong to a study of blood T cell repertoires in COVID-19.

Sequenced: peripheral blood. The chain combines TRBV3-1 (or the pseudogene TRBV3-2) with TRBJ2-1; D is perhaps TRBD1 (7 bases). The sequence derives from a man in his 60s with active or convalescent COVID-19. CDR3 nucleotides: TGTGCCAGCAGCCATTGGCAGGGGGGACACAATGAGCAGTTCTTC. It yields the protein CASSHWQGGHNEQFF.